The 29 T cell receptor beta chains below were found in one sample sequenced in a study of cytomegalovirus exposure and HLA in healthy donors. PCR used 60 Vbeta primers and 13 Jbeta primers. TCRdb keeps only in-frame clones here, not all; method: immunoSEQ multiplex PCR. The repertoire table contains under 200,000 clones. Sample: PBMCs. The receptor source for this set is a woman aged 18 to 35 in good health and CMV-seropositive.

The V and J genes are TRBV14 and TRBJ1-1; D possibly corresponds to TRBD1 (5 bases). The CDR3 sequence is 13 residues long. Germline V lookup: CDR1 SGHDN, CDR2 FVKESK. V was shortened by 5 bases and J by 1 base, with 8 bases between the two germline ends. The CDR3 region has the DNA TGTGCCAGCAGCTTCCAGGGGAACACTGAAGCTTTCTTT. Its translation is CASSFQGNTEAFF.

The gene calls are TRBV18 and TRBJ2-1; 11 bases line up with TRBD2. The CDR3 sequence is 14 residues long. V was pared by 3 bases and J by 5 bases, with 0 bases of the junction left unmatched. CDR1 and CDR2 from the germline V gene are KGHSH and LQKENI. CDR3 DNA: TGTGCCAGCTCACCGACTAGCGGGAACAATGAGCAGTTCTTC. Amino acids: CASSPTSGNNEQFF. The full variable domain, completed using reference TRBV18 and TRBJ2-1, is NAGVMQNPRHLVRRRGQEARLRCSPMKGHSHVYWYRQLPEEGLKFMVYLQKENIIDESGMPKERFSAEFPKEGPSILRIQQVVRGDSAAYFCASSPTSGNNEQFFGPGTRLTVL.

The chain employs TRBV30 and TRBJ1-2, with TRBD1 identical over 8 bases. The CDR3 is 14 residues long. The germline V gene has CDR1 GTSNPN and CDR2 SVGIG (reference sequence). V was pared by 1 base and J by 7 bases, with 8 bases of the junction left unmatched. The CDR3: CAWSAVAGGFGYTF. The DNA of the CDR3 is TGTGCCTGGAGTGCCGTTGCAGGGGGCTTTGGCTACACCTTC.

The chain joins TRBV25-1 to TRBJ1-2; D remains ambiguous. Germline V gene data show CDR1 as MGHDK and CDR2 as SYGVNS. This CDR3 spans 13 amino acids. Trimming left V 7 bases short and J 9 bases short, with 18 bases between. Here the CDR3 DNA reads TGTGCCAGCATGCGGGGAGGTGGCGGAAGCTACACCTTC. This encodes CASMRGGGGSYTF.

A remark on this clone: This CDR3 fails to terminate in the conserved phenylalanine or tryptophan, so it likely reflects a read error. This chain joins TRBV13 and TRBJ1-2, with D maybe TRBD1 (5 bases). The CDR3 has 13 amino acids. Germline assignment: CDR1 PRHDT and CDR2 FYEKMQ (reference sequence). V was pared by 4 bases and J by 3 bases, with 9 bases between. The CDR3 is CASSSGRDYGYTC. CDR3 in DNA: TGTGCCAGCAGCTCGGGACGGGACTATGGCTACACCTGC.

The chain is built from TRBV18 and TRBJ2-5; 7 bases line up with TRBD2. Germline V gives CDR1 KGHSH, CDR2 LQKENI. The CDR3 spans 13 residues. Trimming took 4 bases from V and 5 from J; bases not matched to a gene: 4. The CDR3 protein is CASSQAGKETQYF. CDR3 sequence (DNA): TGTGCCAGCTCACAAGCGGGAAAGGAGACCCAGTACTTC.

The gene calls are TRBV6-1 and TRBJ2-3; TRBD2 matches 9 bases. There are 16 residues in the CDR3. Germline CDR1 and CDR2: MNHNS and SASEGT. Unmatched junction bases numbered 9, after V lost 4 bases and J lost 4 bases. The CDR3 loop reads CASSGSGGTLADTQYF. DNA of the CDR3: TGTGCCAGCAGTGGCAGCGGGGGGACGTTGGCAGATACGCAGTATTTT.

The chain uses TRBV5-1 and TRBJ2-5; TRBD2 matches 7 bases. The CDR3 totals 14 residues. CDR1 SGHRS and CDR2 YFSETQ come from the germline V gene. With V trimmed by 3 bases and J by 1 base, 3 bases remained unmatched. The CDR3: CASSSGTIQETQYF. CDR3 coding DNA: TGCGCCAGCAGCTCAGGGACTATCCAAGAGACCCAGTACTTC.

The chain joins TRBV12-5 to TRBJ1-2; D not certain. Germline CDR1 and CDR2: LGHNT and FRNRAP. Trimming shortened V by 2 bases and J by 4 bases, and 11 bases separated the two germline ends. The CDR3 runs to 14 residues. The CDR3 is CASGLNRNFYGYTF. Here the CDR3 DNA reads TGTGCTAGTGGTTTGAACAGAAACTTCTATGGCTACACCTTC.

J is TRBJ2-7 and V is TRBV28; possible D gene TRBD2, 6 bases. Trimming took off 3 bases at V and 3 bases at J, with 15 bases between the two ends. CDR1 and CDR2 (germline): MDHEN, SYDVKM. This CDR3 has 15 amino acids. The CDR3 loop is CASSLKGRIGYEQYF. The DNA for the CDR3 is TGTGCCAGCAGTTTGAAAGGGAGGATTGGCTACGAGCAGTACTTC.

DNA of the CDR3: TGTGCCAGCAGTCGGACTAGCGGGGACAATGAGCAGTTCTTC. Amino acid sequence: CASSRTSGDNEQFF. V and J are TRBV13 and TRBJ2-1; 12 bases agree with TRBD2. CDR1 and CDR2 from the germline V gene are PRHDT and FYEKMQ (reference sequence). The CDR3 contains 14 residues. Germline trimming cut 6 bases from V and 5 bases from J; bases unmatched to any gene: 2.

This chain uses TRBV18 with TRBJ2-1; a possible D gene is TRBD1 (6 bases). CDR1 and CDR2 from the germline V gene are KGHSH and LQKENI. The CDR3 is 16 residues long. Trimming removed 2 bases at V and 0 bases at J, with 11 bases between. The CDR3 coding sequence is TGTGCCAGCTCACCAGGGGGCTGGCGCTCCTACAATGAGCAGTTCTTC. Protein: CASSPGGWRSYNEQFF.

The chain uses TRBV2 and TRBJ1-2; maybe TRBD1 (6 bases). This CDR3 is built from 14 residues. The V gene's germline CDR1 is SNHLY and CDR2 FYNNEI. The ends were cut back, 6 bases at V and 0 bases at J, with 11 bases in the middle. The DNA of the CDR3 is TGTGCCAGCAGGGAGGACAGTCCTAACTATGGCTACACCTTC. The encoded protein is CASREDSPNYGYTF.

The chain combines TRBV10-3 with TRBJ1-2; 10 nucleotides line up with TRBD1. V was clipped by 6 bases and J by 3 bases; unmatched bases: 4. The CDR3 length is 14 residues. Germline assignment: CDR1 ENHRY and CDR2 SYGVKD. CDR3 nucleotides: TGTGCCATCAGGGGGACAGGGGTTCACTATGGCTACACCTTC. Protein product: CAIRGTGVHYGYTF.

The chain is built from TRBV2 and TRBJ2-7, with D possibly TRBD1 on 6 matching bases. Germline CDR1 is SNHLY and CDR2 is FYNNEI. This CDR3 is built from 12 residues. V dropped 5 bases and J dropped 5 bases, with 10 bases sitting between them. CDR3 residues: CASSSQGHEQYF. For the CDR3, the DNA is TGTGCCAGCAGTTCACAGGGCCACGAGCAGTACTTC.

The chain couples TRBV7-8 to TRBJ2-7; D possibly corresponds to TRBD1 (6 bases). The CDR3 is made up of 15 amino acids. Deletions cut 5 bases from V and 2 bases from J, with 16 bases between. Looked up from germline, CDR1 is SGHVS and CDR2 is FQNEAQ. The DNA for the CDR3 is TGTGCCAGCAGCAAGGGGTCGACAGGTACCTACGAGCAGTACTTC. Its protein product is CASSKGSTGTYEQYF.

For this clone: The junction and the germline gene differ at one end; a read error may be behind it. V gene TRBV5-6 combines with J gene TRBJ1-3; maybe TRBD1 (6 bases). The length of the CDR3 is 14 residues. Germline assignment: CDR1 SGHDT and CDR2 YYEEEE. CDR3 sequence reads: CASSFRTERNTTYF. The DNA for the CDR3 is TGTGCCAGCAGCTTTCGGACAGAGAGAAACACCACATATTTT.

V and J are TRBV27 and TRBJ1-4; a possible D gene is TRBD1 (6 bases). The germline CDR1 and CDR2 sequences are MNHEY and SMNVEV (reference sequence). This CDR3 spans 15 amino acids. Trimming removed 6 bases at V and 6 bases at J, with 17 bases between. DNA for the CDR3: TGTGCCAGCAGCATCCAAGGGGGTGACGATGAAAAACTGTTTTTT. It codes for CASSIQGGDDEKLFF.

The rearrangement uses TRBV6-6 and TRBJ2-4, with TRBD1 matching over 8 bases. V shed 7 bases and J 3 bases; nucleotides not matched to a gene: 11. The CDR3 spans 16 residues. The germline gives CDR1 MNHNY, CDR2 SVGAGI (reference sequence). The CDR3 is CASNGQGLDYKNIQYF. CDR3 sequence (DNA): TGTGCCAGCAACGGACAGGGACTGGATTACAAAAACATTCAGTACTTC.

V is TRBV6-1 and J is TRBJ2-5; no definite D call. Trimming cost V 7 bases and J 7 bases, with 16 bases left between them. The CDR3 consists of 13 residues. The germline V gene encodes CDR1 MNHNS and CDR2 SASEGT. The CDR3 is CASTRGSPSTQYF. CDR3 sequence (DNA): TGTGCCAGCACCCGAGGCTCCCCATCGACCCAGTACTTC.

The chain uses TRBV27 and TRBJ2-1; 10 bases agree with TRBD2. Germline trimming cut 7 bases from V and 6 bases from J; bases unmatched to any gene: 12. Per the germline V gene, CDR1 is MNHEY and CDR2 is SMNVEV (reference sequence). The CDR3 consists of 16 residues. The CDR3 protein is CASTQSWGLARNEQFF. The CDR3 nucleotides read TGTGCCAGCACTCAATCCTGGGGACTAGCGCGCAATGAGCAGTTCTTC.

V gene TRBV6-6 combines with J gene TRBJ1-1; no definite D call. Germline V gives CDR1 MNHNY, CDR2 SVGAGI (reference sequence). CDR3 length equals 12 residues. Trimming removed 4 bases from V and 0 bases from J, with 3 bases in between. For the CDR3, the DNA is TGTGCCAGCAGTTCGGTGAACACTGAAGCTTTCTTT. Amino acids: CASSSVNTEAFF.

The rearrangement joins TRBV2 to TRBJ2-1; D is perhaps TRBD2 (6 bases). Trimming pared 3 bases from V and 8 bases from J, leaving 11 bases between. This CDR3 contains 13 residues. The germline V gene encodes CDR1 SNHLY and CDR2 FYNNEI. CDR3 amino acids: CASSDRPGDEQFF. CDR3 in DNA: TGTGCCAGCAGTGACCGACCGGGGGATGAGCAGTTCTTC.

The V gene is TRBV7-2, the J gene TRBJ1-1; D ambiguous. Deletions cut 11 bases from V and 1 base from J, with 14 bases between. This CDR3 has 13 amino acids. CDR1 SGHTA and CDR2 FQGNSA come from the germline V gene. The CDR3 DNA follows: TGTGCCTCCCACAGCCCGGAGAACACTGAAGCTTTCTTT. Translated: CASHSPENTEAFF.

V usage is TRBV19 and J usage is TRBJ1-2; the D gene is possibly TRBD1 (5 bases). The ends were cut back, 5 bases at V and 7 bases at J, with 14 bases in the middle. Looked up from germline, CDR1 is LNHDA and CDR2 is SQIVND (reference sequence). CDR3 length: 13 residues. The CDR3, as DNA: TGTGCCAGTAGTCTCACCAGGGTGAGTGGCTACACCTTC. Its protein is CASSLTRVSGYTF.

The genes are TRBV7-3 and TRBJ2-3; D unclear. Per germline, CDR1 SGHTA and CDR2 FQGTGA. V lost 5 bases to trimming and J lost 3 bases, with 6 bases between them. The CDR3 runs to 12 residues. The CDR3 DNA reads TGTGCCAGCAGCCCCCCGACAGATACGCAGTATTTT. Protein sequence: CASSPPTDTQYF.

The chain employs TRBV7-9 and TRBJ1-6; TRBD1 matches at 9 bases. The CDR3 spans 16 residues. The ends lost 5 bases at V and 6 bases at J; junction bases unmatched: 8. The V gene's germline CDR1 is SEHNR and CDR2 FQNEAQ (reference sequence). CDR3 in DNA: TGTGCCAGCAGCCCCCCGGGGACAGGGTTTAATTCACCCCTCCACTTT. Encoded protein: CASSPPGTGFNSPLHF.

The chain links TRBV5-4 to TRBJ1-2; 9 nucleotides agree with TRBD1. Trimming at V came to 4 bases and at J to 7 bases, leaving 5 bases not matched to a gene. Germline V gene data show CDR1 as SGHNT and CDR2 as YYREEE (reference sequence). The CDR3 contains 13 residues. The CDR3 is CASSTGTGSGYTF. CDR3 DNA: TGTGCCAGCAGCACCGGGACAGGGTCTGGCTACACCTTC.

This chain connects TRBV5-1 to TRBJ2-3; 13 bases are a match to TRBD2. This CDR3 comprises 20 residues. After removal of 0 bases from V and 6 bases from J, the junction contained 16 bases not matched to a gene. Germline V gene lookup returns CDR1 SGHRS and CDR2 YFSETQ. CDR3 residues: CASSLDGRTSGGIYSDTQYF. The CDR3 coding sequence is TGCGCCAGCAGCTTGGATGGGAGGACTAGCGGGGGAATATATTCGGATACGCAGTATTTT.